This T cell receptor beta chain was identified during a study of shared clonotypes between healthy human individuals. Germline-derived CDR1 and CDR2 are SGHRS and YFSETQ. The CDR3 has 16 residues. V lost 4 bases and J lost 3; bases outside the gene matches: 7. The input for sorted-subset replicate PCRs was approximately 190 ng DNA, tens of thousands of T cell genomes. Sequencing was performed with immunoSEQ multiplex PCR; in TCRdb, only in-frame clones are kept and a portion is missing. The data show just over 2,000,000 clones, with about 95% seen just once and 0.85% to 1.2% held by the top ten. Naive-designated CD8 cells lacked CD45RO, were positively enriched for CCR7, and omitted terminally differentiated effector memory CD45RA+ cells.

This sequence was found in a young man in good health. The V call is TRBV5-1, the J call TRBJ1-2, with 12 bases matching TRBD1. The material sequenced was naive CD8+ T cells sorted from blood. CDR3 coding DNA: TGCGCCAGCAGCCGAGGGACAGGGGGCGCGGACTATGGCTACACCTTC. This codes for CASSRGTGGADYGYTF.